The clone carrying this T cell receptor beta chain was observed at least ten times. Germline values: CDR1 SQVTM, CDR2 ANQGSEA. V dropped 1 base and J dropped 0 bases, with 9 bases sitting between them. This CDR3 is built from 14 residues. TCRdb itself ran the 5' RACE reads through MiXCR, one entry per CDR3 protein. The repertoire consists of approximately 300,000 distinct CDR3 sequences, with about 8.7% occurring once and the leading ten covering approximately 18%. The entry originates in a study of T cells after yellow fever vaccination. This chain uses TRBV29-1 with TRBJ1-1, with D possibly TRBD1 on 5 matching bases. Sequenced material: PBMCs, taken on the day of the first yellow fever vaccination. This clonotype was obtained from a man younger than 30 who received the YFV17D yellow fever vaccine. CDR3 bases: TGCAGCGTTGAAGTCTACAGGTTGAACACTGAAGCTTTCTTT. It yields the protein CSVEVYRLNTEAFF.